The 5 T cell receptor beta chains below were found in one sample sequenced in a study of T cells in Graves' hyperthyroidism and ophthalmopathy. TCR beta CDR3 regions were amplified from RNA transcripts. First-round RT-PCR with HTBI primers amplified the TCR CDR3 region. TCRdb recomputed calls from the multiplex PCR reads with MiXCR, one row per CDR3 protein. The sample has 700,000 or so distinct CDR3 sequences, approximately 16% seen once; the top ten hold approximately 8.4%. The sequencing input was blood. The receptor source for this set is a man younger than 35 with Graves' hyperthyroidism.

This clonotype turned up a few times. The chain has TRBV11-2 and TRBJ1-1; D may be TRBD1 (5 bases). Germline lookup yields CDR1 SGHAT and CDR2 FQNNGV. The CDR3 covers 14 residues. V was trimmed by 1 base and J by 10 bases, leaving 16 bases between them. CDR3 in amino acids: CASSLARRARAAFF. The DNA for the CDR3 is TGTGCCAGCAGCTTAGCCAGGCGGGCCAGGGCAGCTTTCTTT.

Only a few counts were recorded for this clonotype. The chain employs TRBV7-9 and TRBJ2-2; possibly TRBD2 for D (6 bases). The ends were cut back, 7 bases at V and 4 bases at J, with 19 bases in the middle. The V gene's germline CDR1 is SEHNR and CDR2 FQNEAQ (reference sequence). CDR3 length: 16 residues. This CDR3 is CASTLSHSEGTGELFF. In DNA, the CDR3 is TGTGCCAGCACCCTTTCCCATTCGGAGGGCACCGGGGAGCTGTTTTTT.

The rearrangement uses TRBV24-1 and TRBJ2-3, with TRBD2 matching 7 bases. The V gene end was trimmed by 0 bases and the J gene end by 3 bases; junction bases not matched to a gene: 8. CDR1 and CDR2 from the germline V gene are KGHDR and SFDVKD. The CDR3 has 17 amino acids. DNA for the CDR3: TGTGCCACCAGTGATTTGGAATTGGGGGGGTCTACAGATACGCAGTATTTT. Amino acid sequence: CATSDLELGGSTDTQYF.

The chain combines TRBV4-3 with TRBJ2-1, with 7 bases lining up with TRBD1. The CDR3 sequence is 16 residues long. J gave up 1 base and V 0 bases, and 3 bases lay outside the gene matches. Germline CDR1 is LGHNA and CDR2 is YSLEER. DNA for the CDR3: TGCGCCAGCAGCCAAGATTGGGGACAGTCCTACAATGAGCAGTTCTTC. It codes for CASSQDWGQSYNEQFF.

V gene TRBV2 combines with J gene TRBJ2-2; D not resolved. CDR1 is SNHLY and CDR2 is FYNNEI in the germline V gene. This CDR3 is built from 11 residues. Trimming took 7 bases from V and 6 from J, leaving 6 bases between them. CDR3 sequence reads: CASIGAGELFF. The CDR3 DNA is TGTGCCAGCATCGGAGCCGGGGAGCTGTTTTTT.